This is a list of T cell receptor beta chains from one sample in a study of cytomegalovirus exposure and HLA in healthy donors. Some clones are missing from TCRdb's copy, which holds only in-frame ones; the method was immunoSEQ multiplex PCR. This table has 150,000 to 200,000 clones, around 77% appearing once. Sequenced: PBMCs. All receptors derive from a woman aged 25 to 39 in good health and CMV-seronegative. Each CDR3 is given with its conserved first and last residue. Fields, in order: V gene, clone size, D gene, J gene, CDR3 DNA, CDR3 protein. D genes are given only for firm matches. Not all rows give a size; the values are once, few, many and, for expanded clones, a class.

v_gene: TRBV2; abundance: many; d_gene: TRBD1; j_gene: TRBJ1-2; CDR3nt: TGTGCCAGCACCCGACAGGGATCCACTTATGGCTACACCTTC; CDR3aa: CASTRQGSTYGYTF
v_gene: TRBV4-1; abundance: few; d_gene: .; j_gene: TRBJ2-3; CDR3nt: TGCGCCAGCAGCCAAGATGTTTCGGGGGATACGCAGTATTTT; CDR3aa: CASSQDVSGDTQYF
v_gene: TRBV5-1; abundance: .; d_gene: TRBD1; j_gene: TRBJ2-3; CDR3nt: TGCGCCAGCAGGCCACCCGGACAGGGAATGACAGATACGCAGTATTTT; CDR3aa: CASRPPGQGMTDTQYF
v_gene: TRBV19; abundance: .; d_gene: .; j_gene: TRBJ2-1; CDR3nt: TGTGCCAGTAGGGCCCAGGATGAGCAGTTCTTC; CDR3aa: CASRAQDEQFF
v_gene: TRBV7-6; abundance: .; d_gene: TRBD2; j_gene: TRBJ2-7; CDR3nt: TGTGCCAGCAGCTTAGCTAAGGCTAGCGGGAGAGGCGAGCAGTACTTC; CDR3aa: CASSLAKASGRGEQYF
v_gene: TRBV7-9; abundance: once; d_gene: TRBD1; j_gene: TRBJ1-3; CDR3nt: TGTGCCAGCAGCAGGGACAGTGTGGGCTCTGGAAACACCATATATTTT; CDR3aa: CASSRDSVGSGNTIYF
v_gene: TRBV29-1; abundance: .; d_gene: .; j_gene: TRBJ2-7; CDR3nt: TGCAGCGTGGCCCAAGGGCGGGCCTCCTACGAGCAGTACTTC; CDR3aa: CSVAQGRASYEQYF
v_gene: TRBV7-3; abundance: once; d_gene: .; j_gene: TRBJ2-7; CDR3nt: TGTGCCAGCAGCCCGGGACTGGGTGGTTACGAGCAGTACTTC; CDR3aa: CASSPGLGGYEQYF
v_gene: TRBV4-2; abundance: .; d_gene: TRBD1; j_gene: TRBJ2-6; CDR3nt: TGTGCCAGCAGCCCTTGGGACAGCTCTGGGGCCAACGTCCTGACTTTC; CDR3aa: CASSPWDSSGANVLTF
v_gene: TRBV27; abundance: few; d_gene: TRBD2; j_gene: TRBJ2-7; CDR3nt: TGTGCCAGCAGTTTTGGCGGGGGGGCCTACGAGCAGTACTTC; CDR3aa: CASSFGGGAYEQYF
v_gene: TRBV5-4; abundance: .; d_gene: TRBD2; j_gene: TRBJ2-3; CDR3nt: TGTGCCAGCAGCCCTCCCCCTAGCGGGACCTTCACAGATACGCAGTATTTT; CDR3aa: CASSPPPSGTFTDTQYF
v_gene: TRBV5-5; abundance: few; d_gene: .; j_gene: TRBJ1-2; CDR3nt: TGTGCCAGCAGCTTCCGGGACATGTACTATGGCTACACCTTC; CDR3aa: CASSFRDMYYGYTF
v_gene: TRBV6-6; abundance: .; d_gene: .; j_gene: TRBJ1-5; CDR3nt: TGTGCCAGCAGACCCGGACAGTATAGCAATCAGCCCCAGCATTTT; CDR3aa: CASRPGQYSNQPQHF
v_gene: TRBV6-7; abundance: few; d_gene: TRBD1; j_gene: TRBJ1-2; CDR3nt: TGTGCCAGCAGTTACGAGGACAGGCCTAACTATGGCTACACCTTC; CDR3aa: CASSYEDRPNYGYTF
v_gene: TRBV7-8; abundance: .; d_gene: TRBD2; j_gene: TRBJ2-3; CDR3nt: TGTGCCAGCAGCTCCCAAGCGGGAGGTGAAGATACGCAGTATTTT; CDR3aa: CASSSQAGGEDTQYF
v_gene: TRBV2; abundance: .; d_gene: TRBD1; j_gene: TRBJ1-4; CDR3nt: TGTGCCAGCAGTGCATTCGGGACAGCTAATGAAAAACTGTTTTTT; CDR3aa: CASSAFGTANEKLFF
v_gene: TRBV10-2; abundance: .; d_gene: TRBD2; j_gene: TRBJ2-7; CDR3nt: TGCGCCAGCAGAGAACTAGCGGGGGCTTCCTACGAGCAGTACTTC; CDR3aa: CASRELAGASYEQYF
v_gene: TRBV5-4; abundance: .; d_gene: .; j_gene: TRBJ1-2; CDR3nt: TGTGCCAGCAGCTCGTCGATCACAGTAAACTATGGCTACACCTTC; CDR3aa: CASSSSITVNYGYTF
v_gene: TRBV5-1; abundance: few; d_gene: TRBD1; j_gene: TRBJ1-2; CDR3nt: TGCGCCAGCAGCTTGGACAGGGGGCTATATGGCTACACCTTC; CDR3aa: CASSLDRGLYGYTF
v_gene: TRBV29-1; abundance: .; d_gene: .; j_gene: TRBJ2-1; CDR3nt: TGCAGCGCCCCGCCGGCTAGCGATACTAGTCCCTGGGCCTACAATGAGCAGTTCTTC; CDR3aa: CSAPPASDTSPWAYNEQFF
v_gene: TRBV11-2; abundance: .; d_gene: TRBD1; j_gene: TRBJ1-4; CDR3nt: TGTGCCAGCACCGGGACAGGGTGGGGAAAACTGTTTTTT; CDR3aa: CASTGTGWGKLFF
v_gene: TRBV7-8; abundance: .; d_gene: .; j_gene: TRBJ1-3; CDR3nt: TGTGCCAGCACCCCGACAGTTTCTGGAAACACCATATATTTT; CDR3aa: CASTPTVSGNTIYF
v_gene: TRBV21-1; abundance: few; d_gene: .; j_gene: TRBJ2-7; CDR3nt: TGTGCCAGCAGCAACGGGAGCGGAACCCAGTACTTC; CDR3aa: CASSNGSGTQYF
v_gene: TRBV2; abundance: .; d_gene: .; j_gene: TRBJ2-2; CDR3nt: TGTGCCAGCAGGGAGCTGGTCGGGGTCGGCGGGGAGCTGTTTTTT; CDR3aa: CASRELVGVGGELFF
v_gene: TRBV30; abundance: .; d_gene: TRBD1; j_gene: TRBJ2-7; CDR3nt: TGTGCCTGGAGTACCGGGACAGGGTTCTACGAGCAGTACTTC; CDR3aa: CAWSTGTGFYEQYF
v_gene: TRBV29-1; abundance: .; d_gene: TRBD1; j_gene: TRBJ1-6; CDR3nt: TGCAGCGCTACGACAGGGAATAATTCACCCCTCCACTTT; CDR3aa: CSATTGNNSPLHF
v_gene: TRBV5-6; abundance: .; d_gene: .; j_gene: TRBJ2-2; CDR3nt: TGTGCCAGCAGCTTGGCAGGGTTGTATACCGGGGAGCTGTTTTTT; CDR3aa: CASSLAGLYTGELFF
v_gene: TRBV15; abundance: .; d_gene: .; j_gene: TRBJ2-3; CDR3nt: TGTGCCACCAGCCAAGACAAGGTGTTCACAGATACGCAGTATTTT; CDR3aa: CATSQDKVFTDTQYF
v_gene: TRBV15; abundance: once; d_gene: TRBD1; j_gene: TRBJ2-3; CDR3nt: TGTGCCACCAGCAGAGATCGCAGGGGGTTATCCACAGATACGCAGTATTTT; CDR3aa: CATSRDRRGLSTDTQYF
v_gene: TRBV5-4; abundance: .; d_gene: TRBD2; j_gene: TRBJ2-7; CDR3nt: TGTGCCAGCAGCTTGACTAGCGGGGGATCTAGGCAGTACTTC; CDR3aa: CASSLTSGGSRQYF
v_gene: TRBV19; abundance: .; d_gene: .; j_gene: TRBJ1-1; CDR3nt: TGTGCCAGTAGTAGGGGGGGAAGGACTGAAGCTTTCTTT; CDR3aa: CASSRGGRTEAFF
v_gene: TRBV5-6; abundance: .; d_gene: TRBD2; j_gene: TRBJ2-7; CDR3nt: TGTGCCAGCAGCTTGGAAGGGACTAGCGGGTGGGGGACCTACGAGCAGTACTTC; CDR3aa: CASSLEGTSGWGTYEQYF
v_gene: TRBV10-2; abundance: .; d_gene: TRBD2; j_gene: TRBJ2-5; CDR3nt: TGCGCCAGCAGCCGGGAGCGGGAGCGAGGCACCCAGTACTTC; CDR3aa: CASSRERERGTQYF
v_gene: TRBV19; abundance: once; d_gene: .; j_gene: TRBJ2-7; CDR3nt: TGTGCCAGTAGTATACGCGACGAGCAGTACTTC; CDR3aa: CASSIRDEQYF
v_gene: TRBV20-1; abundance: .; d_gene: .; j_gene: TRBJ2-7; CDR3nt: TGCAGTGCTACCGGGGGCGAGCAGTACTTC; CDR3aa: CSATGGEQYF
v_gene: TRBV15; abundance: .; d_gene: TRBD1; j_gene: TRBJ1-5; CDR3nt: TGTGCCACCAGCGAAGGGGGCATTGGGCAGCCCCAGCATTTT; CDR3aa: CATSEGGIGQPQHF
v_gene: TRBV19; abundance: once; d_gene: .; j_gene: TRBJ1-2; CDR3nt: TGTGCCAGTAGTATAGATTTGGAGGCTAACTATGGCTACACCTTC; CDR3aa: CASSIDLEANYGYTF
v_gene: TRBV11-2; abundance: .; d_gene: .; j_gene: TRBJ1-4; CDR3nt: TGTGCCAGCAGCTTAGTTCACGCACAGGGTCAAGAAAAACTGTTTTTT; CDR3aa: CASSLVHAQGQEKLFF
v_gene: TRBV7-9; abundance: .; d_gene: TRBD1; j_gene: TRBJ1-2; CDR3nt: TGTGCCAGCAGCTTAGGACAGGGAGACTATGGCTACACCTTC; CDR3aa: CASSLGQGDYGYTF
v_gene: TRBV28; abundance: .; d_gene: TRBD2; j_gene: TRBJ2-1; CDR3nt: TGTGCCAGCAGCAACCTAGAAACTAGCGGCAATGAACAGTTCTTC; CDR3aa: CASSNLETSGNEQFF
v_gene: TRBV25-1; abundance: once; d_gene: .; j_gene: TRBJ2-1; CDR3nt: TGTGCCAGCAGTTTCGGACTTGAGCAGTTCTTC; CDR3aa: CASSFGLEQFF
v_gene: TRBV7-3; abundance: .; d_gene: .; j_gene: TRBJ2-5; CDR3nt: TGTGCCAGCAGCTTAATGGGCGGGGTTGGGGAGACCCAGTACTTC; CDR3aa: CASSLMGGVGETQYF
v_gene: TRBV28; abundance: few; d_gene: .; j_gene: TRBJ1-4; CDR3nt: TGTGCCAGCAGTTTAACGGGGAGGAATGAAAAACTGTTTTTT; CDR3aa: CASSLTGRNEKLFF
v_gene: TRBV2; abundance: .; d_gene: .; j_gene: TRBJ1-4; CDR3nt: TGTGCCAGCAGAACCACAGCGGCAAAACTGTTTTTT; CDR3aa: CASRTTAAKLFF
v_gene: TRBV10-3; abundance: .; d_gene: TRBD2; j_gene: TRBJ2-1; CDR3nt: TGTGCCATCGAAGGAGAAGCGGGGGGGCGGAATGAGCAGTTCTTC; CDR3aa: CAIEGEAGGRNEQFF